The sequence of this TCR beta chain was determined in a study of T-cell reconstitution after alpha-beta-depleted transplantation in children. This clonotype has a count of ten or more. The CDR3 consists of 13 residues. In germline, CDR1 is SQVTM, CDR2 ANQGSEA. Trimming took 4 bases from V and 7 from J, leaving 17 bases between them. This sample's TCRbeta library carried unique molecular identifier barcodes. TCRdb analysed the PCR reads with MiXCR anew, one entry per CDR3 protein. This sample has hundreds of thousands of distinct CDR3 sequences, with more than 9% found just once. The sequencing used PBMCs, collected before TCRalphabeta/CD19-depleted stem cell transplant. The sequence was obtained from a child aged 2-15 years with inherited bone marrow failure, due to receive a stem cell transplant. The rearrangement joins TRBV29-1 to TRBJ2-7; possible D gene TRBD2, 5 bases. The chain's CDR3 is CSVGDGGMAEQYF. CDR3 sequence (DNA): TGCAGCGTTGGTGACGGAGGTATGGCGGAGCAGTACTTC.